The 32 T cell receptor beta chains given below trace back to one sample, sequenced in a study of T cells in Graves' hyperthyroidism and ophthalmopathy. Amplification of TCR beta CDR3 regions used RNA as the template. Using the HTBI primer set, a first-round RT-PCR was run on the TCR CDR3. MiXCR, run by TCRdb on the multiplex PCR reads, gives a single entry per CDR3 protein. The repertoire has approximately 400,000 distinct CDR3 sequences, over 11% of them found once; the top ten carry 25% to 30%. The sequenced material came from blood. All receptors come from a man between 50 and 59 years old with Graves' ophthalmopathy.

The gene calls are TRBV7-6 and TRBJ2-5, with TRBD1 matching over 7 bases. V was clipped by 5 bases and J by 1 base; unmatched bases: 7. CDR1 and CDR2 (germline): SGHVS, FNYEAQ. The CDR3 sequence is 15 residues long. The CDR3 loop is CASSPPGQLQETQYF. CDR3 nucleotide sequence: TGTGCCAGCAGCCCCCCGGGACAGCTCCAAGAGACCCAGTACTTC.

This clonotype showed up many times. The J gene is TRBJ2-1, the V gene TRBV5-1; 8 positions agree with TRBD2. This CDR3 has 14 amino acids. CDR1 SGHRS and CDR2 YFSETQ come from the germline V gene. Trimming at V came to 7 bases and at J to 9 bases, leaving 12 bases not matched to a gene. CDR3 coding DNA: TGCGCCAGCCGCCTCGGGAGGGCCGAGATTGAGCAGTTCTTC. This sequence encodes CASRLGRAEIEQFF.

V gene TRBV6-2 or TRBV6-3 combines with J gene TRBJ2-3; 7 bases are a match to TRBD2. The V gene end was trimmed by 8 bases and the J gene end by 4 bases; junction bases not matched to a gene: 6. Germline V CDR1 and CDR2: MNHEY, SVGEGT. This CDR3 comprises 13 residues. The CDR3 DNA reads TGTGCCAGCCGGACTAGTGTCGCAGATACGCAGTATTTT. Encoded protein: CASRTSVADTQYF.

Many counts were recorded for this clonotype. The V and J genes are TRBV18 and TRBJ1-1, with TRBD1 as a possible D gene (5 bases). Germline CDR1 and CDR2: KGHSH and LQKENI. Deletions cut 6 bases from V and 2 bases from J, with 10 bases between. This CDR3 has 13 residues. The CDR3 DNA is TGTGCCAGCTCGTATGGGACCAACACTGAAGCTTTCTTT. Protein: CASSYGTNTEAFF.

This clonotype was seen many times. The rearrangement uses TRBV12-3 or TRBV12-4 and TRBJ2-1, with 10 bases fitting TRBD1. The CDR3 length is 17 residues. V trimming: 1 base; J trimming: 2 bases; junction bases outside the gene matches: 5. Here the CDR3 reads CASSLGDRGRAYNEQFF. DNA of the CDR3: TGTGCCAGCAGTTTAGGGGACAGGGGAAGGGCCTACAATGAGCAGTTCTTC.

This clonotype was counted at least ten times. The junction departs from the called germline gene at one end, perhaps through a read error. The chain links TRBV18 to TRBJ1-5, with D perhaps matching TRBD1 (5 bases). The CDR3 has 14 residues. In germline, CDR1 is KGHSH, CDR2 LQKENI. The CDR3 spells CASSPGTANQPQHF. CDR3 DNA: TGCGCCAGCAGCCCCGGGACGGCTAATCAGCCCCAGCATTTT.

At least ten counts were recorded for this clonotype. The chain employs TRBV18 and TRBJ2-1; 10 bases map to TRBD2. CDR1 is KGHSH and CDR2 is LQKENI in the germline V gene. V trimming: 5 bases; J trimming: 4 bases; junction bases outside the gene matches: 5. The CDR3 contains 15 residues. Written as DNA, the CDR3 is TGTGCCAGCTCAAACCTAGCGGGAGAGTACAATGAGCAGTTCTTC. It is translated as CASSNLAGEYNEQFF.

The table lists this clonotype with many counts. The rearrangement joins TRBV6-1 to TRBJ2-2, with TRBD2 as a possible D gene (6 bases). CDR3 size: 15 residues. Trimming shortened V by 0 bases and J by 3 bases, and 8 bases separated the two germline ends. Germline CDR1 and CDR2: MNHNS and SASEGT. This CDR3 reads CASSEAGLDTGELFF. DNA for the CDR3: TGTGCCAGCAGTGAAGCGGGACTCGACACCGGGGAGCTGTTTTTT.

This clonotype has at least ten counts. The chain employs TRBV20-1 and TRBJ1-1; TRBD1 matches at 7 bases. V lost 0 bases and J lost 5; bases outside the gene matches: 9. Looked up from germline, CDR1 is DFQATT and CDR2 is SNEGSKA (reference sequence). CDR3 length: 15 residues. Here the CDR3 reads CSAREYKGAGTEAFF. CDR3 coding DNA: TGCAGTGCTAGAGAGTATAAGGGGGCCGGGACTGAAGCTTTCTTT.

This clonotype was seen more than once but under ten times. V usage is TRBV12-3 or TRBV12-4 and J usage is TRBJ1-2, with no clear D. The germline V and J ends were trimmed by 7 bases and 0 bases, with 12 bases remaining between them. The CDR3 extends over 14 amino acids. The CDR3 sequence: CASTPRLSNYGYTF. The CDR3 coding sequence is TGTGCCAGCACTCCGAGGCTATCTAACTATGGCTACACCTTC.

This clonotype was seen more than once but under ten times. This sequence joins TRBV2 and TRBJ1-1; D unclear. The CDR3 has 14 residues. Deletions cut 11 bases from V and 0 bases from J, with 16 bases between. Germline CDR1 is SNHLY and CDR2 is FYNNEI. This chain's CDR3 is CAGALTSLNTEAFF. Here the CDR3 DNA reads TGTGCCGGAGCTTTGACGTCCCTGAACACTGAAGCTTTCTTT.

This clonotype has ten or more counts. V is TRBV3-1 and J is TRBJ2-7; 10 bases are a match to TRBD1. This CDR3 contains 15 residues. Per the germline V gene, CDR1 is LGHDT and CDR2 is YNNKEL (reference sequence). V was clipped by 4 bases and J by 4 bases; unmatched bases: 7. The CDR3 region is CASSLQPGQGYEQYF. For the CDR3, the DNA is TGTGCCAGCAGCCTACAACCGGGACAGGGGTACGAGCAGTACTTC.

This clonotype was seen repeatedly, ten times or more. The chain combines TRBV3-1 with TRBJ1-2; D call uncertain. Trimming pared 3 bases from V and 5 bases from J, leaving 13 bases between. This CDR3 is 14 amino acids long. CDR1 is LGHDT, CDR2 YNNKEL, per germline (reference sequence). This CDR3 reads CASSQAGMRYGYTF. The CDR3 nucleotides are TGTGCCAGCAGCCAGGCGGGGATGCGTTATGGCTACACCTTC.

This clonotype was seen at least ten times. CDR3 residues: CASSPMPGQGYEQFF. The CDR3 region has the DNA TGTGCCAGCTCACCCATGCCGGGACAGGGGTATGAGCAGTTCTTC. The chain links TRBV6-1 to TRBJ2-1, with TRBD1 matching 10 bases. Per germline, CDR1 MNHNS and CDR2 SASEGT. V lost 8 bases, J lost 8 bases, and 12 bases stayed unmatched. There are 15 residues in the CDR3.

This clonotype has a handful of counts. V is TRBV27 and J is TRBJ2-5, with 8 bases fitting TRBD2. Germline assignment: CDR1 MNHEY and CDR2 SMNVEV (reference sequence). The ends lost 4 bases at V and 5 bases at J; junction bases unmatched: 9. CDR3 length equals 15 residues. CDR3 DNA sequence: TGTGCCAGCAGTTCACGAGGCGGGGGGCTGGAGACCCAGTACTTC. Translation: CASSSRGGGLETQYF.

This clonotype was seen only a few times. V is TRBV5-5 and J is TRBJ2-2, with 8 bases aligning to TRBD1. Germline V gene sequence: CDR1 SGHKS, CDR2 YYEKEE (reference sequence). V was clipped by 4 bases and J by 4 bases; unmatched bases: 6. This CDR3 spans 15 amino acids. CDR3 DNA sequence: TGTGCCAGCAGCCGAGGACAGGGTTTCACCGGGGAGCTGTTTTTT. It specifies CASSRGQGFTGELFF.

This clonotype was seen at least ten times. The genes are TRBV13 and TRBJ2-7; the D is unclear. The CDR3 runs to 12 residues. V was cut by 3 bases and J by 6 bases, with 9 bases left in between. The germline V gene has CDR1 PRHDT and CDR2 FYEKMQ (reference sequence). The CDR3 reads CASSLTGFEQYF. The CDR3 DNA reads TGTGCCAGCAGCTTGACCGGGTTCGAGCAGTACTTC.

V and J are TRBV13 and TRBJ2-1, with TRBD2 as a possible D gene (6 bases). V was cut by 6 bases and J by 0 bases, with 12 bases left in between. Germline CDR1 reads PRHDT; CDR2 reads FYEKMQ (reference sequence). This CDR3 has 15 residues. This chain's CDR3 is CASRISGSSYNEQFF. In DNA, the CDR3 is TGTGCCAGCAGAATTAGCGGAAGCTCCTACAATGAGCAGTTCTTC.

This clonotype was observed many times. V and J are TRBV6-1 and TRBJ2-5; D possibly corresponds to TRBD2 (5 bases). The CDR3 covers 18 residues. The ends were cut back, 5 bases at V and 2 bases at J, with 24 bases in the middle. CDR1 is MNHNS, CDR2 SASEGT, per germline. CDR3 loop: CASSYGVRAVPGQETQYF. Written as DNA, the CDR3 is TGTGCCAGCAGTTACGGTGTACGTGCCGTTCCGGGACAAGAGACCCAGTACTTC.

This sequence joins TRBV14 and TRBJ2-7; D call uncertain. Germline lookup yields CDR1 SGHDN and CDR2 FVKESK. This CDR3 contains 15 residues. Trimming took off 3 bases at V and 2 bases at J, with 14 bases between the two ends. In DNA, the CDR3 is TGTGCCAGCAGCCAGTCCAACAGAAAAACCTACGAGCAGTACTTC. Translated, it gives CASSQSNRKTYEQYF.

This clonotype was counted at least ten times. The CDR3 spells CASSDPGLPPTRQFF. In DNA, the CDR3 is TGTGCCAGCAGTGATCCGGGACTACCTCCTACTCGGCAGTTCTTC. The chain combines TRBV6-1 with TRBJ2-1; 7 nucleotides match TRBD2. CDR3 length equals 15 residues. V lost 3 bases and J lost 12; bases outside the gene matches: 14. Germline CDR1 MNHNS, CDR2 SASEGT.

In its sample, this clonotype was seen many times. The CDR3 reads CASSTGGSRQPQHF. CDR3 bases: TGTGCCAGCAGTACCGGGGGGTCGCGCCAGCCCCAGCATTTT. The chain combines TRBV6-2 or TRBV6-3 with TRBJ1-5; D might be TRBD1 (5 bases). Germline V gene sequence: CDR1 MNHEY, CDR2 SVGEGT. The CDR3 covers 14 residues. Trimming removed 5 bases from V and 7 bases from J, with 15 bases in between.

This clonotype was observed a handful of times. The rearrangement links TRBV28 to TRBJ2-7, with 8 bases fitting TRBD1. J gave up 6 bases and V 1 base, and 8 bases lay outside the gene matches. This CDR3 is 15 amino acids long. Germline V gene sequence: CDR1 MDHEN, CDR2 SYDVKM. CDR3 region: CASSLFRQGAREQYF. The CDR3 coding sequence is TGTGCCAGCAGTTTATTCCGGCAGGGGGCACGCGAGCAGTACTTC.

This clonotype has a count of ten or more. The chain is built from TRBV5-5 and TRBJ2-7; 7 nucleotides match TRBD1. Germline assignment: CDR1 SGHKS and CDR2 YYEKEE (reference sequence). This CDR3 comprises 17 residues. V lost 0 bases, J lost 0 bases, and 9 bases stayed unmatched. In nucleotides, the CDR3 is TGTGCCAGCAGCTTGGCGGGACAGTCCATTTACTCCTACGAGCAGTACTTC. The encoded protein is CASSLAGQSIYSYEQYF.

At least ten counts were recorded for this clonotype. The rearrangement uses TRBV30 and TRBJ2-1; tentative D call: TRBD2 (6 bases). The CDR3 loop spans 16 amino acids. The V gene lost 1 base and the J gene lost 0 bases, with 13 bases spanning the gap. Germline loops: CDR1 GTSNPN, CDR2 SVGIG (reference sequence). CDR3 in DNA: TGTGCCTGGAGTGATGCGGGATCTAACTCCTACAATGAGCAGTTCTTC. Translation: CAWSDAGSNSYNEQFF.

The table lists this clonotype with a few counts. The CDR3 spells CATSRDLAGGRYGYTF. The CDR3 DNA follows: TGTGCCACCAGCAGAGATTTGGCAGGGGGCCGGTATGGCTACACCTTC. The chain employs TRBV15 and TRBJ1-2; 8 nucleotides match TRBD1. Trimming took 0 bases from V and 5 from J; bases not matched to a gene: 8. This CDR3 is built from 16 residues. Germline loops: CDR1 LNHNV, CDR2 YYDKDF (reference sequence). The full variable domain, its missing parts supplied by reference TRBV15 and TRBJ1-2, is DAMVIQNPRYQVTQFGKPVTLSCSQTLNHNVMYWYQQKSSQAPKLLFHYYDKDFNNEADTPDNFQSRRPNTSFCFLDIRSPGLGDTAMYLCATSRDLAGGRYGYTFGSGTRLTVV.

This clonotype was picked up many times. The genes are TRBV7-8 and TRBJ2-3; TRBD2 aligns across 8 bases. Germline V gene lookup returns CDR1 SGHVS and CDR2 FQNEAQ. The CDR3 has 15 residues. Unmatched junction bases numbered 9, after V lost 5 bases and J lost 5 bases. This CDR3 is CASSRAGVGGDTQYF. As DNA, the CDR3 is TGTGCCAGCAGCCGAGCGGGAGTGGGAGGAGATACGCAGTATTTT.

The chain combines TRBV28 with TRBJ2-2, with no clear D. Germline CDR1 reads MDHEN; CDR2 reads SYDVKM. V dropped 5 bases and J dropped 7 bases, with 11 bases sitting between them. This CDR3 comprises 13 residues. The CDR3 coding sequence is TGTGCCAGCAGTCAGAGCCGCGGCGGGGAGCTGTTTTTT. The encoded protein is CASSQSRGGELFF.

The table lists this clonotype with a few counts. The chain uses TRBV27 and TRBJ2-5, with 8 bases lining up with TRBD2. V lost 5 bases to trimming and J lost 1 base; unmatched junction nucleotides: 15. The CDR3 runs 18 residues. In germline, CDR1 is MNHEY, CDR2 SMNVEV (reference sequence). The DNA of the CDR3 is TGTGCCAGCAGTAGAACCCCACCCGGGAGGGGAGCCCAAGAGACCCAGTACTTC. Protein product: CASSRTPPGRGAQETQYF.

Many counts were recorded for this clonotype. This chain joins TRBV5-6 and TRBJ2-7; no reliable D call. Germline V gene data show CDR1 as SGHDT and CDR2 as YYEEEE. The V end lost 4 bases, the J end lost 4 bases, and 9 bases lay between the germline ends. CDR3 size: 12 residues. In nucleotides, the CDR3 is TGTGCCAGCAGCAAGAACCAATACGAGCAGTACTTC. Encoded protein: CASSKNQYEQYF.

This chain links TRBV11-2 with TRBJ2-7; 9 nucleotides line up with TRBD1. CDR3 length: 14 residues. Trimming removed 1 base from V and 6 bases from J; junction bases left unmatched: 4. Germline CDR1 is SGHAT and CDR2 is FQNNGV. The DNA of the CDR3 is TGTGCCAGCAGCTTAGGGACAGGGGCCGGCGAGCAGTACTTC. Protein sequence: CASSLGTGAGEQYF.

The sample holds a few counts of this clonotype. This chain joins TRBV24-1 and TRBJ2-5; D might be TRBD2 (5 bases). Trimming left V 5 bases short and J 5 bases short, with 14 bases between. Per germline, CDR1 KGHDR and CDR2 SFDVKD. This CDR3 has 14 amino acids. The CDR3 bases are TGTGCCACCAGTGTAGGAGGCGGTGGGGAGACCCAGTACTTC. The encoded protein is CATSVGGGGETQYF.